Each of the 27 T cell receptor beta chains below was sequenced from the same sample in a study of T cell repertoires in cytomegalovirus infection. Their antigen targets remain unknown. TCRdb analysed the reads with MiXCR anew, one entry per CDR3 protein. The data contain some 940,000 distinct CDR3 sequences, around 32% of them seen just once; the ten biggest clones take up roughly an eighth. The starting material was cultured CD8+ T cells from PBMCs, obtained from culture after CMV antigen stimulation. These receptors all stem from a human donor in good health (CMV status not recorded). Some clones in this sample may be carry-over from other donors' samples.

With regard to this clonotype: A much larger clone differs by one base, so this may be a read error. The chain couples TRBV7-6 to TRBJ1-1; D uncertain. CDR3 length: 11 residues. From germline, CDR1 is SGHVS and CDR2 FNYEAQ. The CDR3 coding sequence is TGTGCCAACAGCTTAGGTGACGTGGCTTTCTTT. Encoded protein: CANSLGDVAFF.

About this clonotype: Since a much larger clone is just one base distant, this may be a read error. The gene calls are TRBV7-2 and TRBJ2-7; 7 bases line up with TRBD1. The CDR3 runs 17 residues. CDR1 is SGHTA, CDR2 FQGNSA, per germline. The ends lost 3 bases at V and 5 bases at J; junction bases unmatched: 16. The chain's CDR3 is CASSLSARLTGRDEQYF. DNA of the CDR3: TGTGCCAGCAGCTTGTCTGCCCGATTGACAGGGCGGGACGAGCAGTACTTC.

This clonotype has only a few counts. This chain connects TRBV27 to TRBJ2-1; TRBD1 is a possible D gene (5 bases). This CDR3 comprises 13 residues. V dropped 11 bases and J dropped 4 bases, with 15 bases sitting between them. Germline V gene data show CDR1 as MNHEY and CDR2 as SMNVEV (reference sequence). The CDR3 region is CAVRQGFYNEQFF. The CDR3 coding sequence is TGTGCCGTCAGGCAGGGATTTTACAATGAGCAGTTCTTC.

This clonotype was seen repeatedly, ten times or more. This sequence joins TRBV6-5 and TRBJ2-2; D remains ambiguous. This CDR3 region has 14 residues. Germline V gives CDR1 MNHEY, CDR2 SVGAGI. Trimming removed 0 bases from V and 4 bases from J, with 6 bases in between. The chain's CDR3 is CASSYSSGTGELFF. CDR3 in DNA: TGTGCCAGCAGTTACTCCTCTGGCACCGGGGAGCTGTTTTTT.

As regards this clonotype: A clone one base away is much larger, so this may be a read error. The chain uses TRBV7-9 and TRBJ2-3; tentatively, D is TRBD1 or TRBD2 (5 bases each). CDR1 is SEHNR, CDR2 FQNEAQ, per germline (reference sequence). The CDR3 totals 16 residues. The germline V and J ends were trimmed by 7 bases and 11 bases, with 28 bases remaining between them. The CDR3 here is CASILGRGPSSVLQYF. CDR3 nucleotides: TGTGCCAGCATCTTGGGTCGGGGCCCATCGTCCGTTTTGCAGTATTTT.

The chain is built from TRBV20-1 and TRBJ1-1; unclear D gene. Trimming cost V 3 bases and J 3 bases, with 11 bases left between them. This CDR3 comprises 13 residues. CDR1 and CDR2 (germline): DFQATT, SNEGSKA (reference sequence). The CDR3 spells CSASRVVDTEAFF. Written as DNA, the CDR3 is TGCAGTGCTAGTCGGGTTGTGGACACTGAAGCTTTCTTT.

This clonotype was seen a few times. The rearrangement joins TRBV2 to TRBJ2-1; 8 positions agree with TRBD2. The V gene's germline CDR1 is SNHLY and CDR2 FYNNEI. There are 13 residues in the CDR3. With 6 bases clipped from V and 9 bases from J, the junction kept 7 bases outside the gene matches. CDR3 amino acids: CASRGKRGPEQFF. CDR3 in DNA: TGTGCCAGCAGGGGTAAGCGGGGGCCTGAGCAGTTCTTC. Variable domain in full (rest from reference TRBV2 and TRBJ2-1): EPEVTQTPSHQVTQMGQEVILRCVPISNHLYFYWYRQILGQKVEFLVSFYNNEISEKSEIFDDQFSVERPDGSNFTLKIRSTKLEDSAMYFCASRGKRGPEQFFGPGTRLTVL.

This clonotype has a count of ten or more. This sequence joins TRBV7-2 and TRBJ1-3; D perhaps matches TRBD1 (5 bases). Germline V gene data show CDR1 as SGHTA and CDR2 as FQGNSA. The CDR3 consists of 14 residues. V gave up 8 bases and J gave up 2 bases, with 13 bases separating them. The CDR3 DNA reads TGTGCCAGCGGGGGACCTCTGACTGGAAACACCATATATTTT. Its translation: CASGGPLTGNTIYF.

The rearrangement joins TRBV29-1 to TRBJ2-7; maybe TRBD1 (6 bases). This CDR3 spans 13 amino acids. Germline CDR1 SQVTM, CDR2 ANQGSEA. V was clipped by 7 bases and J by 3 bases, with 16 bases between them. CDR3 nucleotide sequence: TGCAGCGCCCAAAAGGACAGACTCTACGAGCAGTACTTC. Protein sequence: CSAQKDRLYEQYF.

The V and J genes are TRBV29-1 and TRBJ2-7, with D unclear. Germline lookup yields CDR1 SQVTM and CDR2 ANQGSEA. CDR3 length: 12 amino acids. Trimming cost V 6 bases and J 4 bases, with 13 bases left between them. CDR3 coding DNA: TGCAGCGTCCCGGGCCCCGGATACGAGCAGTACTTC. This sequence encodes CSVPGPGYEQYF.

This clonotype was seen once. It may be a read error: a sequence one base away is much more abundant. The chain recombines TRBV4-1 with TRBJ1-5; D not resolved. The germline V and J ends were trimmed by 0 bases and 4 bases, with 7 bases remaining between them. This CDR3 is built from 14 residues. Germline assignment: CDR1 MGHRA and CDR2 YSYEKL. The CDR3 DNA is TGCGCCAGCAGCCAAGATCTGGGGAATCAGCCCCAGCATTTT. As protein: CASSQDLGNQPQHF.

The chain carries TRBV29-1 and TRBJ1-2; a weak D match, TRBD1 (5 bases). This CDR3 region has 13 residues. Germline CDR1 SQVTM, CDR2 ANQGSEA. Trimming pared 7 bases from V and 4 bases from J, leaving 16 bases between. CDR3 sequence reads: CSATGTGVYGYTF. DNA of the CDR3: TGCAGCGCTACCGGGACCGGGGTCTATGGCTACACCTTC.

This clonotype was detected only once. J is TRBJ2-2 and V is TRBV6-2 or TRBV6-3, with 10 positions matching TRBD2. This CDR3 comprises 18 residues. Germline V CDR1 and CDR2: MNHEY, SVGEGT. Losses at the gene ends were 2 bases for V and 1 base for J; bases not matched to a gene: 7. Here the CDR3 DNA reads TGTGCCAGCAGTTACACCCTGTTAGCGGGGGGGAACACCGGGGAGCTGTTTTTT. It translates to CASSYTLLAGGNTGELFF.

This clonotype was counted a few times. The rearrangement links TRBV6-4 to TRBJ2-1; 8 bases match TRBD2. J lost 5 bases, V lost 0 bases, and 3 bases had no gene match. Germline V gene data show CDR1 as MRHNA and CDR2 as SNTAGT. CDR3 length: 15 residues. DNA of the CDR3: TGTGCCAGCAGTGACTCTAGCGGGACCCACAATGAGCAGTTCTTC. Protein: CASSDSSGTHNEQFF.

The chain has TRBV27 and TRBJ2-2; D ambiguous. This CDR3 region has 18 residues. The germline V gene has CDR1 MNHEY and CDR2 SMNVEV (reference sequence). V was pared by 5 bases and J by 3 bases, with 22 bases between. CDR3 amino acids: CASSLNPGPNPYTGELFF. Written as DNA, the CDR3 is TGTGCCAGCAGTCTCAACCCGGGCCCGAATCCCTACACCGGGGAGCTGTTTTTT.

This clonotype was seen a handful of times. The chain has TRBV5-5 and TRBJ2-3, with a tentative D call TRBD1 (5 bases). The CDR3 contains 17 residues. Germline assignment: CDR1 SGHKS and CDR2 YYEKEE (reference sequence). Deletions cut 1 base from V and 1 base from J, with 16 bases between. CDR3: CASSLTWSGQGTDTQYF. In DNA, the CDR3 is TGTGCCAGCAGCTTGACGTGGTCAGGACAAGGCACAGATACGCAGTATTTT.

Only a few counts were recorded for this clonotype. The chain joins TRBV6-5 to TRBJ2-7; D unresolved. Germline lookup yields CDR1 MNHEY and CDR2 SVGAGI. V lost 0 bases to trimming and J lost 7 bases, with 7 bases between them. The CDR3 is 12 amino acids. The CDR3 DNA reads as TGTGCCAGCAGTTACTCGATTTATGAGCAGTACTTC. This codes for CASSYSIYEQYF.

The chain uses TRBV10-3 and TRBJ1-4; the D is unclear. The CDR3 loop spans 14 amino acids. Germline values: CDR1 ENHRY, CDR2 SYGVKD. Deletions cut 0 bases from V and 6 bases from J, with 8 bases between. Here the CDR3 DNA reads TGTGCCATCAGTGAGTCTGCGGCGTATGAAAAACTGTTTTTT. Translating it yields CAISESAAYEKLFF.

This clonotype was detected only a few times. The chain couples TRBV14 to TRBJ2-7, with D unresolved. V was pared by 2 bases and J by 3 bases, with 5 bases between. The CDR3 covers 12 residues. The V gene's germline CDR1 is SGHDN and CDR2 FVKESK. CDR3: CASSQSLYEQYF. The CDR3, as DNA: TGTGCCAGCAGCCAATCCCTCTACGAGCAGTACTTC.

This clonotype came up many times. V usage is TRBV7-3 and J usage is TRBJ2-1; D is unclear. V lost 0 bases and J 6 bases, leaving 6 bases between the germline ends. The CDR3 totals 13 residues. The germline CDR1 and CDR2 sequences are SGHTA and FQGTGA. CDR3 sequence reads: CASSLTASNEQFF. The CDR3 bases are TGTGCCAGCAGCTTAACGGCGTCCAATGAGCAGTTCTTC.

V is TRBV27 and J is TRBJ1-1; D not certain. The CDR3 loop spans 14 amino acids. The germline V and J ends were trimmed by 6 bases and 5 bases, with 16 bases remaining between them. Germline V gives CDR1 MNHEY, CDR2 SMNVEV (reference sequence). CDR3 nucleotides: TGTGCCAGCAGCTATCTGCCGGGTTTAACTGAAGCTTTCTTT. This sequence encodes CASSYLPGLTEAFF.

This clonotype occurred a few times. The rearrangement links TRBV7-3 to TRBJ2-1, with 8 bases matching TRBD2. CDR1 SGHTA and CDR2 FQGTGA come from the germline V gene. CDR3 size: 16 residues. After removal of 2 bases from V and 5 bases from J, the junction contained 8 bases not matched to a gene. Written as DNA, the CDR3 is TGTGCCAGCAGCTTATGGGGGGCGGGGGGAAACAATGAGCAGTTCTTC. This codes for CASSLWGAGGNNEQFF.

This clonotype came up many times. The CDR3 DNA is TGTGCCAGCAGCACCCGGACAGGGCCCTACGAGCAGTACGTC. Its translation: CASSTRTGPYEQYV. The chain combines TRBV7-2 with TRBJ2-7, with 8 bases matching TRBD1. J lost 2 bases, V lost 5 bases, and 5 bases had no gene match. Germline V CDR1 and CDR2: SGHTA, FQGNSA. The CDR3 runs to 14 residues.

This clonotype was seen more than once but under ten times. The chain employs TRBV19 and TRBJ1-5; D might be TRBD1 (6 bases). Per germline, CDR1 LNHDA and CDR2 SQIVND (reference sequence). The length of the CDR3 is 12 residues. V shed 6 bases and J shed 10 bases, with 13 bases lying between them. CDR3 bases: TGTGCCAGTAGCCAGGGGAGGAATCCCCAGCATTTT. It specifies CASSQGRNPQHF.

This clonotype was seen a few times. V and J are TRBV5-1 and TRBJ2-7; D is possibly TRBD2 (6 bases). The V and J ends lost 3 bases and 7 bases respectively, with 14 bases between them. This CDR3 has 13 amino acids. Looked up from germline, CDR1 is SGHRS and CDR2 is YFSETQ. This chain's CDR3 is CASSSFPREEQYF. CDR3 nucleotide sequence: TGCGCCAGCAGCTCGTTCCCCCGGGAGGAGCAGTACTTC.

This clonotype was picked up a small number of times. The rearrangement links TRBV10-3 to TRBJ1-1, with a weak D call TRBD1 (5 bases). In germline, CDR1 is ENHRY, CDR2 SYGVKD. The germline V and J ends were trimmed by 10 bases and 3 bases, with 15 bases remaining between them. The CDR3 runs to 13 residues. CDR3 loop: CATSSGKDTEAFF. CDR3 sequence (DNA): TGTGCCACTTCTTCAGGGAAGGACACTGAAGCTTTCTTT.

This clonotype was found a few times. The V and J genes are TRBV10-1 and TRBJ2-7, with 10 bases that match TRBD2. From germline, CDR1 is WNHNN and CDR2 SYGVQD (reference sequence). CDR3 length equals 14 residues. V lost 4 bases to trimming and J lost 5 bases; unmatched junction nucleotides: 5. CDR3 coding DNA: TGCGCCAGCAGTGGGTCTAGCGGGGGACACGAGCAGTACTTC. Protein: CASSGSSGGHEQYF.